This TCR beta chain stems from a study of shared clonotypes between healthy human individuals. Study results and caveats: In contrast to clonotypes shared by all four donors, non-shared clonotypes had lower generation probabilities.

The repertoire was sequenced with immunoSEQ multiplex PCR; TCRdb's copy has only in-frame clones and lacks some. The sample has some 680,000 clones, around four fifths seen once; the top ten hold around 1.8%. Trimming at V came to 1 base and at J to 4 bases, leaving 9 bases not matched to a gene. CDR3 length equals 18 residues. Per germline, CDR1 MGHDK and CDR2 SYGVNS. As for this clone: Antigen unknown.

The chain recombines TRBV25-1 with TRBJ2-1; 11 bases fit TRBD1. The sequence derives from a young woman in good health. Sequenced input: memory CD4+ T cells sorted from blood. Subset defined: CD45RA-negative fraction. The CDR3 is CASSESNPGQGEYNEQFF. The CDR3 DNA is TGTGCCAGCAGTGAATCAAATCCGGGACAGGGGGAATACAATGAGCAGTTCTTC.